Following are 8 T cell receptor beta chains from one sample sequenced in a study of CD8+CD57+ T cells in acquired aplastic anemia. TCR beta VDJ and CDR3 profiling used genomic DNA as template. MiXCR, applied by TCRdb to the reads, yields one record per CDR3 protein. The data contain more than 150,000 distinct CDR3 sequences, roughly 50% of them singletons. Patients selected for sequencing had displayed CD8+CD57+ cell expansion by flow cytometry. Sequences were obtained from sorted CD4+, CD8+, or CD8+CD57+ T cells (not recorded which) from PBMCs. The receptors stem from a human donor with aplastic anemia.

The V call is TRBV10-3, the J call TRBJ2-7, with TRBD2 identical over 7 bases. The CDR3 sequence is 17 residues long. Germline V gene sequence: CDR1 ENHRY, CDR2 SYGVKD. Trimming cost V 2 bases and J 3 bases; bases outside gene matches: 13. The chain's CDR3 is CAISEGGSGERGYEQYV. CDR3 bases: TGTGCCATCAGTGAGGGCGGCAGCGGGGAACGGGGCTACGAGCAGTACGTC.

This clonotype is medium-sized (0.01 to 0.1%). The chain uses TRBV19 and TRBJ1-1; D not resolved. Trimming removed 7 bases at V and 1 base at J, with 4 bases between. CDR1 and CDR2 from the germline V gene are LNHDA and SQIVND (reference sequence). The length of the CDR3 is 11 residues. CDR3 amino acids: CASTGNTEAFF. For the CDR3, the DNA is TGTGCCAGTACGGGGAACACTGAAGCTTTCTTT.

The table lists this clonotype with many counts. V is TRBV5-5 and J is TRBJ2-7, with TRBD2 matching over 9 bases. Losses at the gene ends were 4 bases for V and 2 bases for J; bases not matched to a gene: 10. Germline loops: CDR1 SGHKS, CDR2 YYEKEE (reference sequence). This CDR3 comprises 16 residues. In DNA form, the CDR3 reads TGTGCCAGCAGCGCTGGCGGAGGCGGGGGGGCCTACGAGCAGTACTTC. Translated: CASSAGGGGGAYEQYF.

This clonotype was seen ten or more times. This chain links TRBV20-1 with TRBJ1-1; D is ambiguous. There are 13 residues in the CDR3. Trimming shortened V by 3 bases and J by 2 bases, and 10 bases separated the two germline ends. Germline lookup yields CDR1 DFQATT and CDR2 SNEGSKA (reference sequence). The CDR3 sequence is CSASRDYNTEAFF. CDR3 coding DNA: TGCAGTGCTAGTCGAGATTATAACACTGAAGCTTTCTTT.

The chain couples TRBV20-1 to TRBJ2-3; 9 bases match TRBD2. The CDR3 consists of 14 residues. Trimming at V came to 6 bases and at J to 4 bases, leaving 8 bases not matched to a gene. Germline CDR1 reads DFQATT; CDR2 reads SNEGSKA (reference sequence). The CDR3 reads CSAGLREGPDTQYF. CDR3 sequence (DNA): TGCAGTGCCGGCCTGCGGGAGGGCCCAGATACGCAGTATTTT.

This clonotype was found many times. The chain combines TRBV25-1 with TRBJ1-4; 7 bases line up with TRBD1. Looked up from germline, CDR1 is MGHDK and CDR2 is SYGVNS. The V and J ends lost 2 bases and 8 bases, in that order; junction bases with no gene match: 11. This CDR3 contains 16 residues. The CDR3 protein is CASSEEVNRGREKLFF. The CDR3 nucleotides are TGTGCCAGCAGTGAAGAGGTGAACAGGGGTAGGGAAAAACTGTTTTTT. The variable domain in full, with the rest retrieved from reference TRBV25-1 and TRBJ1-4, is EADIYQTPRYLVIGTGKKITLECSQTMGHDKMYWYQQDPGMELHLIHYSYGVNSTEKGDLSSESTVSRIRTEHFPLTLESARPSHTSQYLCASSEEVNRGREKLFFGSGTQLSVL.

The CDR3 DNA reads TGCAGTGCTAGGGTTCGAGGGGCGCGCACAGATACGCAGTATTTT. This gives the protein CSARVRGARTDTQYF. This rearrangement joins TRBV20-1 to TRBJ2-3; TRBD1 or TRBD2 may be the D gene (5 bases each). CDR1 is DFQATT and CDR2 is SNEGSKA in the germline V gene (reference sequence). This CDR3 region has 15 residues. Trimming removed 3 bases at V and 1 base at J, with 14 bases between.

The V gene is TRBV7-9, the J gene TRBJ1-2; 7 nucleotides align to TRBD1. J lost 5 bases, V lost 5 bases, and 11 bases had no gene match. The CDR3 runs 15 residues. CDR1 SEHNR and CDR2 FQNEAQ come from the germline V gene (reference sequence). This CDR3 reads CASSQSDRDSYGYTF. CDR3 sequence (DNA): TGTGCCAGCAGCCAAAGCGACAGGGACTCTTATGGCTACACCTTC.